This T cell receptor beta chain stems from a study of cytomegalovirus exposure and HLA in healthy donors. Study-wide findings and caveats: Many donors shared some public TCRs, even though most TCR sequences were rare.

This clone was seen a few times. What it recognizes is unknown. Libraries were prepared by immunoSEQ multiplex PCR; TCRdb keeps only in-frame clonotypes and omits some of them. This table has fewer than 85,000 clones, about 93% appearing once. Specimen: PBMCs. The source is a young woman in good health and CMV-seronegative.

The CDR3 here is CASSEAQGSYNEQFF. The CDR3 DNA sequence: TGTGCCAGCAGTGAAGCGCAGGGCTCCTACAATGAGCAGTTCTTC. The chain joins TRBV6-1 to TRBJ2-1; weak D call: TRBD1 (5 bases). Deletions cut 0 bases from V and 0 bases from J, with 6 bases between. CDR1 MNHNS and CDR2 SASEGT come from the germline V gene. The CDR3 runs 15 residues.